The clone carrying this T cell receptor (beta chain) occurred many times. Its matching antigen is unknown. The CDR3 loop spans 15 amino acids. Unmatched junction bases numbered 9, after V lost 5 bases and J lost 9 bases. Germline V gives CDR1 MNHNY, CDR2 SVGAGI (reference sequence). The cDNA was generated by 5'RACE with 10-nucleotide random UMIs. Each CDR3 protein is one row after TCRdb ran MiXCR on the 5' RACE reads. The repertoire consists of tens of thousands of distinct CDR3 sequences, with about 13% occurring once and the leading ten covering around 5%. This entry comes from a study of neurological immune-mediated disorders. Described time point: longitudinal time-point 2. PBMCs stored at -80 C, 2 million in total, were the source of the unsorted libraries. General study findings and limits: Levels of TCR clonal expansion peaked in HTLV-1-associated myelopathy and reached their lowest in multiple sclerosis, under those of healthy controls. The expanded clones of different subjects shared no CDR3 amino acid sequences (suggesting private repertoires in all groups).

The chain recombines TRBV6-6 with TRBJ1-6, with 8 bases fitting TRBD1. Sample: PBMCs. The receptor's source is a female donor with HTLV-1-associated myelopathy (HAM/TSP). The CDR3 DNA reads TGTGCCAGCAGTGGGACCCAGGGGGCGCCTTCACCCCTCCACTTT. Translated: CASSGTQGAPSPLHF.